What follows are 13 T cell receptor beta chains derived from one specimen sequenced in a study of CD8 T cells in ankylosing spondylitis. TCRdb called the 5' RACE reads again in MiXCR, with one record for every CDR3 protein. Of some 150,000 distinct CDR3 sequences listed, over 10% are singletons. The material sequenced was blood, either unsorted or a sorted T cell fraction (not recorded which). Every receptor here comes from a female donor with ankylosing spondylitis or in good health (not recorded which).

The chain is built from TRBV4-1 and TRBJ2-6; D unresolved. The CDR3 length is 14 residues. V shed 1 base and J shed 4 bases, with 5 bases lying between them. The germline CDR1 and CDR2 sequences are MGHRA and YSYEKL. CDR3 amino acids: CASSQGPGANVLTF. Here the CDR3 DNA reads TGCGCCAGCAGCCAAGGACCGGGGGCCAACGTCCTGACTTTC.

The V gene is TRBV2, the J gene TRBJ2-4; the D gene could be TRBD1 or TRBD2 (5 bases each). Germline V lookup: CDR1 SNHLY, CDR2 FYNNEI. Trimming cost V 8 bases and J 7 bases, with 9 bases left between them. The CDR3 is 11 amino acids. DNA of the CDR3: TGTGCCAGCGGGACGGAGAACATTCAGTACTTC. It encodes CASGTENIQYF. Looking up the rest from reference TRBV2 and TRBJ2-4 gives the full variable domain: EPEVTQTPSHQVTQMGQEVILRCVPISNHLYFYWYRQILGQKVEFLVSFYNNEISEKSEIFDDQFSVERPDGSNFTLKIRSTKLEDSAMYFCASGTENIQYFGAGTRLSVL.

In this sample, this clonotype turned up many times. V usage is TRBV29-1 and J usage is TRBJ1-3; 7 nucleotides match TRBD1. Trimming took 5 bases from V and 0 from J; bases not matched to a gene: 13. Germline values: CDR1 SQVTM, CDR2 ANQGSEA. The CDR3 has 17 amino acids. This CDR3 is CSVFMDRSSLSGNTIYF. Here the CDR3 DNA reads TGCAGCGTTTTTATGGACAGGTCCAGTCTCTCTGGAAACACCATATATTTT.

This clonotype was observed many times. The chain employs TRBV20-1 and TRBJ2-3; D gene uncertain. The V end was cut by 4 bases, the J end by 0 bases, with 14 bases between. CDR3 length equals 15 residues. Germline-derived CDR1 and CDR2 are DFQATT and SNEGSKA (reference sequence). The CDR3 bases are TGCAGTGCTATCCAGCCGGGTCGTAGCACAGATACGCAGTATTTT. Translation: CSAIQPGRSTDTQYF.

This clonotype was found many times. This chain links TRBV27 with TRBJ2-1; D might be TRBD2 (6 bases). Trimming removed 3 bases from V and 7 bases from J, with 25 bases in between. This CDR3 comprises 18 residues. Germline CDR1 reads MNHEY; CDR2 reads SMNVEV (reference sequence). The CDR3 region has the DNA TGTGCCAGCAGTTTTCCAACCGGGGCGGGACTTCGGGGAAATGAGCAGTTCTTC. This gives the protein CASSFPTGAGLRGNEQFF.

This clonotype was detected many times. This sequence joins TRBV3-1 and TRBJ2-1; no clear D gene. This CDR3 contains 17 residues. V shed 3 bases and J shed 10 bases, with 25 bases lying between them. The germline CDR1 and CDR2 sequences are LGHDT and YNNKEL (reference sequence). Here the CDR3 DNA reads TGTGCCAGCAGCCAGGGATTCGGGTTAGGGTCCCGCAGGGAGCAGTTCTTC. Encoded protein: CASSQGFGLGSRREQFF.

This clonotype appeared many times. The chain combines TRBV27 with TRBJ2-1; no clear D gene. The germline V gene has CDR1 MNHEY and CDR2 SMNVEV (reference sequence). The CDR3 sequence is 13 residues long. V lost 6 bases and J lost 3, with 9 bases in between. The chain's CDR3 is CASSSYNYNEQFF. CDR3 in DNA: TGTGCCAGCAGCTCCTATAACTACAATGAGCAGTTCTTC.

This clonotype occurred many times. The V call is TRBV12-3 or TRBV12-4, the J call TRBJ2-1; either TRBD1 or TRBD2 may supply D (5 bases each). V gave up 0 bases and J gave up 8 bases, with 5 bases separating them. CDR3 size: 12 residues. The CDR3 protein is CASSLAGHEQFF. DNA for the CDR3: TGTGCCAGCAGTTTAGCGGGACATGAGCAGTTCTTC.

CDR3 bases: TGTGCCAGCTGGGGGGGAGGGACGCAGTATTTT. Translation gives CASWGGGTQYF. The chain couples TRBV6-2 or TRBV6-3 to TRBJ2-3; TRBD2 matches 7 bases. Germline assignment: CDR1 MNHEY and CDR2 SVGEGT. This CDR3 is built from 11 residues. The J segment lost 9 bases and the V segment lost 8 bases, leaving 5 bases of the junction unmatched.

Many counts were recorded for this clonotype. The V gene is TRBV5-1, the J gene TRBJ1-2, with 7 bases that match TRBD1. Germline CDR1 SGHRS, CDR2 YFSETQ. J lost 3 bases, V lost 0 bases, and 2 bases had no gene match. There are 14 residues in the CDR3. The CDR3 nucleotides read TGCGCCAGCAGCTTGGTAGGGGGCGACTATGGCTACACCTTC. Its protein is CASSLVGGDYGYTF.

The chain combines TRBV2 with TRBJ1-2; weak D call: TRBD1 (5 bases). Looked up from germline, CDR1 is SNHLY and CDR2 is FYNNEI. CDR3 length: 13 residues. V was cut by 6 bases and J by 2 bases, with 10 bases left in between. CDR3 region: CASRRDANYGYTF. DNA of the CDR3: TGTGCCAGCAGGAGGGACGCGAACTATGGCTACACCTTC.

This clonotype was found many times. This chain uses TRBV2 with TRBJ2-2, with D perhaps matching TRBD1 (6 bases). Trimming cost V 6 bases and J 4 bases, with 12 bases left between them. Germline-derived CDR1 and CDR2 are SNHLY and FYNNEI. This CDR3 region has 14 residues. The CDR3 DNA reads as TGTGCCAGCAGCCGCACCAGGGGCACCGGGGAGCTGTTTTTT. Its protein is CASSRTRGTGELFF.

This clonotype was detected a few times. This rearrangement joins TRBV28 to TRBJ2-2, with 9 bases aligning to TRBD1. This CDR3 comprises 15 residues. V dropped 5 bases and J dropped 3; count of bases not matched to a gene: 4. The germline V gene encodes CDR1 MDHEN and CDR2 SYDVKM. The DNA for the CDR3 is TGTGCCAGCAGTCGCGGGGACAGGGACACCGGGGAGCTGTTTTTT. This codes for CASSRGDRDTGELFF.